The 19 T cell receptor beta chains in this list originate from one sample, sequenced in a study of CD8 T cells in Susac syndrome. RNA was extracted with the RNeasy kit, and a quantity of roughly 0.5 to 1 ug was reverse transcribed using random hexamers. TCRdb analysed the immunoSEQ multiplex PCR reads with MiXCR anew, one entry per CDR3 protein. Counted here are over 130,000 distinct CDR3 sequences, roughly 94% occurring once; the ten biggest clones make up roughly 0.14%. Sequenced material: CD4+ T cells from PBMCs. Every receptor here comes from a human donor with Susac syndrome.

The chain is built from TRBV20-1 and TRBJ2-5; the match to TRBD2 covers 9 bases. This CDR3 is built from 14 residues. Germline loops: CDR1 DFQATT, CDR2 SNEGSKA (reference sequence). V lost 1 base to trimming and J lost 5 bases; unmatched junction nucleotides: 5. The CDR3 bases are TGCAGTGCTAGAGTGATAGCGGGAGTGGAGACCCAGTACTTC. Its protein product is CSARVIAGVETQYF.

CDR3 loop: CASSLVASGAEQFF. DNA for the CDR3: TGTGCCAGCAGCTTAGTGGCCAGCGGGGCTGAGCAGTTCTTC. V usage is TRBV11-1 and J usage is TRBJ2-1; TRBD2 matches at 7 bases. V shed 1 base, J shed 9 bases, and the junction held 6 bases outside the gene matches. Germline V gene lookup returns CDR1 SGHAT and CDR2 FQDESV (reference sequence). The CDR3 runs to 14 residues. The full variable domain, completed using reference TRBV11-1 and TRBJ2-1, is EAEVAQSPRYKITEKSQAVAFWCDPISGHATLYWYRQILGQGPELLVQFQDESVVDDSQLPKDRFSAERLKGVDSTLKIQPAELGDSAMYLCASSLVASGAEQFFGPGTRLTVL.

J is TRBJ1-2 and V is TRBV9; D gene unclear. The CDR3 is 14 amino acids. Germline CDR1 and CDR2: SGDLS and YYNGEE. V lost 0 bases and J lost 1, with 7 bases in between. This chain's CDR3 is CASSVGRINYGYTF. Here the CDR3 DNA reads TGTGCCAGCAGCGTAGGACGGATTAACTATGGCTACACCTTC.

The V and J genes are TRBV3-1 and TRBJ2-7; possible D gene TRBD2, 6 bases. The CDR3 is 14 residues long. Per the germline V gene, CDR1 is LGHDT and CDR2 is YNNKEL (reference sequence). V lost 3 bases, J lost 0 bases, and 9 bases lay in between. CDR3 in DNA: TGTGCCAGCAGCCATAGTAGCGGCTCCTACGAGCAGTACTTC. Amino acid sequence: CASSHSSGSYEQYF.

The chain has TRBV20-1 and TRBJ1-1; D not certain. The CDR3 runs to 13 residues. Germline V gene data show CDR1 as DFQATT and CDR2 as SNEGSKA (reference sequence). V was shortened by 5 bases and J by 2 bases, with 12 bases between the two germline ends. In DNA form, the CDR3 reads TGCAGTGCTCACCGACGGTTTAACACTGAAGCTTTCTTT. This sequence encodes CSAHRRFNTEAFF.

The J gene is TRBJ1-2, the V gene TRBV2; no reliable D call. The germline V and J ends were trimmed by 1 base and 5 bases, with 8 bases remaining between them. CDR1 SNHLY and CDR2 FYNNEI come from the germline V gene. The CDR3 consists of 13 residues. CDR3: CASSEETAYGYTF. CDR3 DNA: TGTGCCAGCAGTGAAGAGACGGCTTATGGCTACACCTTC.

V and J are TRBV24-1 and TRBJ1-5; D is ambiguous. V lost 4 bases to trimming and J lost 0 bases, with 3 bases between them. The germline V gene has CDR1 KGHDR and CDR2 SFDVKD. This CDR3 has 13 residues. The CDR3 protein is CATSEDSNQPQHF. The CDR3 DNA reads as TGTGCCACCAGTGAAGATAGCAATCAGCCCCAGCATTTT.

The CDR3 loop is CASSQDRDRGSSNEQFF. The CDR3, as DNA: TGCGCCAGCAGCCAAGACAGGGACAGGGGGTCTTCCAATGAGCAGTTCTTC. The rearrangement links TRBV4-1 to TRBJ2-1; 11 positions agree with TRBD1. CDR3 size: 17 residues. The ends lost 0 bases at V and 6 bases at J; junction bases unmatched: 7. Germline-derived CDR1 and CDR2 are MGHRA and YSYEKL.

V and J are TRBV27 and TRBJ2-3; D ambiguous. V was trimmed by 3 bases and J by 7 bases, leaving 14 bases between them. Germline lookup yields CDR1 MNHEY and CDR2 SMNVEV (reference sequence). This CDR3 region has 14 residues. The CDR3 DNA reads TGTGCCAGCAGTTTTAGAGCTAAGCAGAATACGCAGTATTTT. It yields the protein CASSFRAKQNTQYF.

The chain employs TRBV7-9 and TRBJ2-7; TRBD1 might be the D (6 bases). The CDR3 is made up of 16 amino acids. Germline-derived CDR1 and CDR2 are SEHNR and FQNEAQ (reference sequence). V lost 5 bases and J 5 bases, leaving 22 bases between the germline ends. The chain's CDR3 is CASSPHGNRERDEQYF. The DNA of the CDR3 is TGTGCCAGCAGCCCACACGGGAACAGGGAGAGGGACGAGCAGTACTTC.

The chain recombines TRBV4-1 with TRBJ2-7, with 9 bases matching TRBD2. The CDR3 runs 16 residues. V dropped 2 bases and J dropped 2; count of bases not matched to a gene: 7. CDR1 and CDR2 from the germline V gene are MGHRA and YSYEKL. The CDR3 protein is CASSQSPTSGTYEQYF. In DNA form, the CDR3 reads TGCGCCAGCAGCCAATCCCCGACTAGCGGAACCTACGAGCAGTACTTC.

The chain uses TRBV18 and TRBJ1-2, with 10 bases that match TRBD1. The CDR3 length is 15 residues. Germline assignment: CDR1 KGHSH and CDR2 LQKENI. V lost 5 bases and J lost 6; bases outside the gene matches: 9. DNA for the CDR3: TGTGCCAGCTCAAGACTGGACAGGGGGGAAAATGGCTACACCTTC. This encodes CASSRLDRGENGYTF.

This clonotype was seen only once. The rearrangement uses TRBV5-1 and TRBJ1-1; perhaps TRBD1 as D (6 bases). Per the germline V gene, CDR1 is SGHRS and CDR2 is YFSETQ. V was trimmed by 4 bases and J by 4 bases, leaving 14 bases between them. The length of the CDR3 is 14 residues. CDR3 amino acids: CASSGQPPGTEAFF. The CDR3 DNA reads as TGCGCCAGCAGCGGACAGCCACCGGGCACTGAAGCTTTCTTT.

The chain employs TRBV4-2 and TRBJ2-7, with D perhaps matching TRBD1 or TRBD2 (5 bases each). The V end was cut by 4 bases, the J end by 2 bases, with 18 bases between. The CDR3 loop spans 16 amino acids. Per the germline V gene, CDR1 is LGHNA and CDR2 is YNFKEQ. The CDR3 sequence: CASSRDPGPSAYEQYF. For the CDR3, the DNA is TGTGCCAGCAGCCGAGACCCGGGACCCTCGGCCTACGAGCAGTACTTC.

The chain uses TRBV6-6 and TRBJ1-5; 7 bases agree with TRBD1. Germline V gene lookup returns CDR1 MNHNY and CDR2 SVGAGI (reference sequence). V lost 8 bases to trimming and J lost 5 bases; unmatched junction nucleotides: 6. The length of the CDR3 is 13 residues. CDR3 residues: CASGTQGYQPQHF. The CDR3, as DNA: TGTGCCAGCGGGACACAGGGGTATCAGCCCCAGCATTTT.

The count of this clonotype is one. The chain has TRBV28 and TRBJ1-2; tentative D call: TRBD1 (6 bases). The CDR3 totals 14 residues. Germline V gene lookup returns CDR1 MDHEN and CDR2 SYDVKM. Trimming took 7 bases from V and 4 from J, leaving 16 bases between them. CDR3 in amino acids: CASNLQGRGYGYTF. In nucleotides, the CDR3 is TGTGCCAGCAATCTACAGGGTCGGGGCTATGGCTACACCTTC.

This chain links TRBV20-1 with TRBJ2-2, with 7 bases lining up with TRBD2. This CDR3 spans 15 amino acids. V trimming: 1 base; J trimming: 2 bases; junction bases outside the gene matches: 4. CDR1 is DFQATT and CDR2 is SNEGSKA in the germline V gene (reference sequence). The chain's CDR3 is CSARGGGSNTGELFF. CDR3 DNA sequence: TGCAGTGCTAGAGGAGGCGGGAGTAACACCGGGGAGCTGTTTTTT.

The rearrangement joins TRBV15 to TRBJ2-3; the D gene is possibly TRBD2 (11 bases). Trimming cost V 0 bases and J 5 bases, with 27 bases left between them. Germline loops: CDR1 LNHNV, CDR2 YYDKDF (reference sequence). The CDR3 consists of 20 residues. The CDR3 reads CATSRDADRGQLAGVDTQYF. The CDR3 DNA reads TGTGCCACCAGCAGAGATGCCGACAGGGGGCAACTAGCGGGAGTAGATACGCAGTATTTT. Variable domain in full (rest from reference TRBV15 and TRBJ2-3): DAMVIQNPRYQVTQFGKPVTLSCSQTLNHNVMYWYQQKSSQAPKLLFHYYDKDFNNEADTPDNFQSRRPNTSFCFLDIRSPGLGDTAMYLCATSRDADRGQLAGVDTQYFGPGTRLTVL.

The chain is built from TRBV6-6 and TRBJ2-3, with 12 positions matching TRBD1. The CDR3 covers 15 residues. V was clipped by 5 bases and J by 4 bases; unmatched bases: 4. Germline CDR1 and CDR2: MNHNY and SVGAGI (reference sequence). DNA for the CDR3: TGTGCCAGCAGTACCGGGACAGGGGGCCCAGATACGCAGTATTTT. This translates into CASSTGTGGPDTQYF.